This is a list of T cell receptor beta chains from one sample in a study of beta chain features in type 1 diabetes. Assay used: immunoSEQ multiplex PCR; TCRdb lists only in-frame clones, some missing. The table shows 200,000 to 250,000 clones, with about 10% occurring only once. Sequencing was carried out using naive CD4+ T cells from blood. The source of these receptors is a woman younger than 30 in good health. Each CDR3 is given with its conserved first and last residue. D genes are given only for firm matches. Not all rows give a size; the values are once, few, many and, for expanded clones, a class.

J gene,clone size,V gene,D gene,CDR3 length,CDR3 DNA,CDR3 protein
TRBJ1-2,few,TRBV29-1,.,14,TGCAGCGTTGAAATGCAGGGGAGCGACTATGGCTACACCTTC,CSVEMQGSDYGYTF
TRBJ2-3,few,TRBV7-3,TRBD2,16,TGTGCCAGCAGCTTTACCCCGACTAGCGGGGGAGATACGCAGTATTTT,CASSFTPTSGGDTQYF
TRBJ2-6,.,TRBV5-6,.,15,TGTGCCAGCAGCTTTGTGGCCTCTGGGGCCAACGTCCTGACTTTC,CASSFVASGANVLTF
TRBJ2-1,few,TRBV29-1,.,13,TGCAGCGTTGAAGAGCACAGGGACCCTGGGCAGTTCTTC,CSVEEHRDPGQFF
TRBJ2-6,few,TRBV7-9,.,15,TGTGCCAGCCCGCGGGAAGGGTCTGGGGCCAACGTCCTGACTTTC,CASPREGSGANVLTF
TRBJ2-3,.,TRBV5-6,.,15,TGTGCCAGCAGCTTGGCCAATGTTCCCATCGGCGGGCAGTATTTT,CASSLANVPIGGQYF
TRBJ2-7,.,TRBV6-5,.,14,TGTGCCAGCAGTTACGGCGGGTTTGACTACGAGCAGTACTTC,CASSYGGFDYEQYF
TRBJ1-1,few,TRBV28,TRBD1,15,TGTGCCAGCAGTCTCTTTGGACAGGGGAACACTGAAGCTTTCTTT,CASSLFGQGNTEAFF
TRBJ1-1,.,TRBV5-1,TRBD1,16,TGCGCCAGCAGCTTGGCGACCAGGGGGTCTTCCACTGAAGCTTTCTTT,CASSLATRGSSTEAFF
TRBJ2-7,few,TRBV10-3,.,14,TGTGCCATCAGTGAGTCGCGGCAGTCGGGCGAGCAGTACTTC,CAISESRQSGEQYF
TRBJ2-7,few,TRBV6-1,TRBD1,12,TGTGCCAGCAGAGACAGGGTTAACGAGCAGTACTTC,CASRDRVNEQYF
TRBJ2-1,.,TRBV10-3,TRBD2,15,TGTGCCATCAGTGACCTAGCGGGAGGGAACAATGAGCAGTTCTTC,CAISDLAGGNNEQFF
TRBJ1-1,.,TRBV5-1,.,16,TGCGCCAGCAGCGCGTTGGGGGGGGCTGTGAACACTGAAGCTTTCTTT,CASSALGGAVNTEAFF
TRBJ1-1,.,TRBV19,TRBD1,16,TGTGCCAGTAGTAGCTTGAGGACAGGGGAAAACACTGAAGCTTTCTTT,CASSSLRTGENTEAFF
TRBJ1-3,.,TRBV30,.,10,TGTGCCTGGAGTCGGAACACCATATATTTT,CAWSRNTIYF
TRBJ2-7,few,TRBV2,.,10,TGTGCCAGCACCCGCGGCGAGCAGTACTTC,CASTRGEQYF
TRBJ1-1,few,TRBV19,.,13,TGTGCCAGTAGTATAGGGGCTTCCACTGAAGCTTTCTTT,CASSIGASTEAFF
TRBJ2-3,many,TRBV7-2,.,13,TGTGCCAGCAGCTTCCAGAGCACAGATACGCAGTATTTT,CASSFQSTDTQYF
TRBJ2-3,few,TRBV30,.,14,TGTGCCTGGACCCCGGGGTCTAGCACAGATACGCAGTATTTT,CAWTPGSSTDTQYF
TRBJ1-2,few,TRBV5-4,.,19,TGTGCCAGCAGCTTGGTCGGGGGGCGCATATCACCTGGGTACTATGGCTACACCTTC,CASSLVGGRISPGYYGYTF
TRBJ1-2,.,TRBV27,.,14,TGTGCCAGCAGTTTACTGGGAGCAAACTATGGCTACACCTTC,CASSLLGANYGYTF
TRBJ1-2,few,TRBV4-1,TRBD1,16,TGCGCCAGCAGCCAAGATGGAACAGGGGGCGCCTGGGGCTACACCTTC,CASSQDGTGGAWGYTF
TRBJ1-5,few,TRBV19,.,12,TGTGCCAGTAGGGACAGTAATCAGCCCCAGCATTTT,CASRDSNQPQHF
TRBJ2-1,.,TRBV5-1,.,16,TGCGCCACCTCGACAAGTGGTGCCCTGGCGGGTAGTGAGCAGTTCTTC,CATSTSGALAGSEQFF
TRBJ1-1,few,TRBV29-1,.,14,TGCAGCGTTGGAAGGGGCTTGATGAACACTGAAGCTTTCTTT,CSVGRGLMNTEAFF
TRBJ2-5,.,TRBV9,.,13,TGTGCCAGCAGCGAGGGGGGGGCGGAGACCCAGTACTTC,CASSEGGAETQYF
TRBJ2-2,.,TRBV11-2,TRBD2,16,TGTGCCAGCAGCTTAGGAGCGGGAGCGAACACCGGGGAGCTGTTTTTT,CASSLGAGANTGELFF
TRBJ1-6,few,TRBV5-1,TRBD1,15,TGCGCCAGCAGCTTGGTGGGACAGGGTAATTCACCCCTCCACTTT,CASSLVGQGNSPLHF
TRBJ2-7,.,TRBV7-2,.,14,TGTGCCAGCAGCTTAGGTTGGCAGTCTACGGGGCAGTACTTC,CASSLGWQSTGQYF
TRBJ2-5,.,TRBV9,.,13,TGTGCCAGCAGCGTCCAGGGACAAGAGACCCAGTACTTC,CASSVQGQETQYF
TRBJ1-1,.,TRBV27,.,12,TGTGCCAGCAGCTCGGGGGGCACTGAAGCTTTCTTT,CASSSGGTEAFF
TRBJ1-5,once,TRBV7-2,.,14,TGTGCCAGCAGCTTAGCATCCTCCGATCAGCCCCAGCATTTT,CASSLASSDQPQHF
TRBJ2-7,many,TRBV4-1,.,14,TGCGCCAGCAGCCAAGACATGCGGCCGGCTGAGCAGTACTTC,CASSQDMRPAEQYF
TRBJ1-1,.,TRBV27,.,14,TGTGCCAGCAGTCTGATTGACAGGAACACTGAAGCTTTCTTT,CASSLIDRNTEAFF
TRBJ1-1,few,TRBV9,.,15,TGTGCCAGCAGCCCCAGGTGGGGGCCGAACACTGAAGCTTTCTTT,CASSPRWGPNTEAFF
TRBJ2-2,.,TRBV10-3,.,13,TGTGCCATCATGGCAGGGGTCACCGGGGAGCTGTTTTTT,CAIMAGVTGELFF
TRBJ1-5,few,TRBV10-3,TRBD1,15,TGTGCCCCCCTGGGACAGGGGGCTAGCAATCAGCCCCAGCATTTT,CAPLGQGASNQPQHF
TRBJ2-1,.,TRBV9,TRBD2,13,TGTGCCAGCAGCGTAACTAGCGAGGGTGAGCAGTTCTTC,CASSVTSEGEQFF
TRBJ2-3,.,TRBV5-1,TRBD2,17,TGCGCCAGCAGCTTGGGGTTTGGGAGCGGGAGATCAGATACGCAGTATTTT,CASSLGFGSGRSDTQYF
TRBJ2-7,few,TRBV12-5,TRBD2,14,TGTGCTAGTGGCCCCCAGCGGGGAATCTACGAGCAGTACTTC,CASGPQRGIYEQYF
TRBJ1-2,many,TRBV30,.,12,TGTGCCGGGACACCGGGAGCTCATGGCTACACCTTC,CAGTPGAHGYTF
TRBJ2-7,.,TRBV19,.,16,TGTGCCAGGAAAATTCGTACAGGTCAAAGCTCCTACGAGCAGTACTTC,CARKIRTGQSSYEQYF
TRBJ2-1,.,TRBV6-6,.,16,TGTGCCAGCAGTAACGTCCGGGACACTCTCCCCAATGAGCAGTTCTTC,CASSNVRDTLPNEQFF